This passage covers 8 T cell receptor beta chains from one sample sequenced in a study of blood T cell repertoires in COVID-19. The table came from immunoSEQ multiplex PCR; TCRdb's copy has only in-frame clones and leaves some out. The sample has some 300,000 clones, roughly 88% seen once. Material for sequencing was peripheral blood. The receptor source for this set is a woman aged 25-40 years who had recovered from COVID-19.

The chain uses TRBV24-1 and TRBJ2-3, with TRBD2 identical over 7 bases. The CDR3 extends over 15 amino acids. J was trimmed by 6 bases and V by 0 bases; bases with no gene match: 5. The germline V gene encodes CDR1 KGHDR and CDR2 SFDVKD. The CDR3 DNA reads TGTGCCACCAGTGATTTGCAAACGGGGGGTGATACGCAGTATTTT. As protein: CATSDLQTGGDTQYF.

The J gene is TRBJ2-2, the V gene TRBV13; TRBD2 might be the D (5 bases). Trimming pared 11 bases from V and 3 bases from J, leaving 10 bases between. CDR3 length: 12 amino acids. The germline gives CDR1 PRHDT, CDR2 FYEKMQ (reference sequence). Written as DNA, the CDR3 is TGTGCCTCCTCAGCGGACACCGGGGAGCTGTTTTTT. Translation: CASSADTGELFF.

The CDR3 spells CASSPPDGQPYGYTF. The CDR3 nucleotides are TGTGCCAGCTCACCACCGGACGGACAGCCATATGGCTACACCTTC. The chain links TRBV18 to TRBJ1-2; D perhaps matches TRBD1 (6 bases). The CDR3 contains 15 residues. Trimming shortened V by 0 bases and J by 5 bases, and 13 bases separated the two germline ends. Per the germline V gene, CDR1 is KGHSH and CDR2 is LQKENI.

This clone occurred a few times. J is TRBJ2-7 and V is TRBV11-2; weak D call: TRBD1 (6 bases). V lost 5 bases and J 2 bases, leaving 10 bases between the germline ends. This CDR3 is built from 13 residues. From germline, CDR1 is SGHAT and CDR2 FQNNGV. The CDR3 region is CASSPGVTYEQYF. CDR3 DNA: TGTGCCAGCAGCCCAGGGGTGACCTACGAGCAGTACTTC.

The J gene is TRBJ2-1, the V gene TRBV4-3; 9 bases align to TRBD2. Germline CDR1 LGHNA, CDR2 YSLEER. This CDR3 is 15 amino acids long. V lost 2 bases and J lost 4; bases outside the gene matches: 3. In DNA, the CDR3 is TGCGCCAGCAGCCAAAGACTAGCGGAGTACAATGAGCAGTTCTTC. Translated: CASSQRLAEYNEQFF.

This clone was found once. V gene TRBV19 combines with J gene TRBJ1-1; D is ambiguous. Deletions cut 3 bases from V and 1 base from J, with 6 bases between. Germline CDR1 and CDR2: LNHDA and SQIVND (reference sequence). The CDR3 runs 13 residues. CDR3 DNA sequence: TGTGCCAGTAGTATTAATCCGAACACTGAAGCTTTCTTT. Encoded protein: CASSINPNTEAFF.

The rearrangement uses TRBV5-1 and TRBJ2-1, with 7 bases that match TRBD2. The V segment lost 0 bases and the J segment 4 bases; nucleotides outside the gene matches: 7. Germline assignment: CDR1 SGHRS and CDR2 YFSETQ. The CDR3 sequence is 16 residues long. CDR3 sequence: CASSLGRGGLYNEQFF. The CDR3 DNA reads TGCGCCAGCAGCTTGGGACGCGGGGGACTTTACAATGAGCAGTTCTTC.

CDR3 amino acids: CASNPGGHVYEQYF. CDR3 bases: TGTGCCAGCAATCCAGGGGGCCATGTGTACGAGCAGTACTTC. This chain connects TRBV9 to TRBJ2-7, with 8 bases matching TRBD1. CDR3 length: 14 amino acids. With 6 bases clipped from V and 4 bases from J, the junction kept 9 bases outside the gene matches. Germline-derived CDR1 and CDR2 are SGDLS and YYNGEE.